This T cell receptor (beta chain) was identified in a study of blood T cells in healthy people across ages. Germline V CDR1 and CDR2: LGHNA, YSLEER. This CDR3 region has 18 residues. V shed 4 bases and J shed 2 bases, with 24 bases lying between them. The use of a sample-barcoded 5' primer and a J-beta primer mix characterized a second PCR of 7 to 11 cycles. Each cDNA molecule was tagged by a template-switch adaptor that had 12 random nucleotides. Any given sample supplied a minimum of 2.5 million CDR3-containing paired-end reads. One entry per CDR3 protein, called by TCRdb with MiXCR from the 5' RACE reads. The sample lists over 1,300,000 distinct CDR3 sequences, approximately 60% seen once, with 6.5% to 8% in the top ten. Healthy individuals of Caucasian origin from Russia, aged about 6 to 100, served as donors. PBMCs were isolated at a quantity of at least 6.5 million per sample.

The specimen sequenced was blood. The chain links TRBV4-3 to TRBJ2-7; D is perhaps TRBD1 (6 bases). This sequence was found in a man younger than 35 in good health. The CDR3 DNA sequence: TGCGCCAGCAGCCTCTCATACCAAAGGGCTCAGGGGCCCTACGAGCAGTACTTC. Amino acids: CASSLSYQRAQGPYEQYF.